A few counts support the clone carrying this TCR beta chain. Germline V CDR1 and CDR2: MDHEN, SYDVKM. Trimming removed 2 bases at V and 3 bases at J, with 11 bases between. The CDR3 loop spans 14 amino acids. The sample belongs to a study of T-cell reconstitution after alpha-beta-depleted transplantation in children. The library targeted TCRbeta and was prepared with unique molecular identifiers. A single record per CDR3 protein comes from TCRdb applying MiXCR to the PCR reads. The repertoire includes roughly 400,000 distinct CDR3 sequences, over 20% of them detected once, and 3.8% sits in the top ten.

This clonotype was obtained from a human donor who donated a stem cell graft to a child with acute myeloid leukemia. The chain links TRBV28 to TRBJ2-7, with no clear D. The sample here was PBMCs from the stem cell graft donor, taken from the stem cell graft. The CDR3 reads CASSLGPRNYEQYF. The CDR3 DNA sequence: TGTGCCAGCAGTTTAGGGCCCAGGAACTACGAGCAGTACTTC.